This TCR beta chain was sequenced for a study of cytomegalovirus exposure and HLA in healthy donors. Points from the study as a whole: HLA alleles were associated with around 17,000 TCR beta sequences in a later analysis at 0.05 false discovery rate. Productive rates of about 90% or about 30% were seen for most TCR beta V segments in an earlier analysis. A later analysis found that most CMV-associated TCR beta chains appeared HLA-restricted. The number of N-insertions in an Asian-associated ancestry cluster was reportedly below the roughly 700-donor mean in a later analysis.

The V end lost 8 bases, the J end lost 7 bases, and 18 bases lay between the germline ends. The CDR3 runs to 14 residues. CDR1 LNHNV and CDR2 YYDKDF come from the germline V gene (reference sequence). Both 60 Vbeta primers and 13 Jbeta primers went into the PCR. Repertoires were generated with immunoSEQ multiplex PCR, while TCRdb's copy carries only in-frame clones and drops some. This sample's table reports tens of thousands of clones. As regards this clone: Antigen unknown.

Sequencing used PBMCs. This TCR was recovered from a human donor in good health. This chain connects TRBV15 to TRBJ2-1; a weak D match, TRBD2 (6 bases). The CDR3 DNA follows: TGTGCCACCTCGGGAGCATCACAAGGGAATGAGCAGTTCTTC. This codes for CATSGASQGNEQFF. The whole variable domain, remainder taken from reference TRBV15 and TRBJ2-1, is DAMVIQNPRYQVTQFGKPVTLSCSQTLNHNVMYWYQQKSSQAPKLLFHYYDKDFNNEADTPDNFQSRRPNTSFCFLDIRSPGLGDTAMYLCATSGASQGNEQFFGPGTRLTVL.